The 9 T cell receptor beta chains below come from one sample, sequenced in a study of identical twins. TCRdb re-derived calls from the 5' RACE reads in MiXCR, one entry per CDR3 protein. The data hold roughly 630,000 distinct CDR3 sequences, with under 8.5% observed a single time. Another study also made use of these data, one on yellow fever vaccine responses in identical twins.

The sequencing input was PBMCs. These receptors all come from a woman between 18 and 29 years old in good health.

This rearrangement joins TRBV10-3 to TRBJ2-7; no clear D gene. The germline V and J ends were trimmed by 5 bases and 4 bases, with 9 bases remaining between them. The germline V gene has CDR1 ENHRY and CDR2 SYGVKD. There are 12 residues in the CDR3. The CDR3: CAISPGNYEQYF. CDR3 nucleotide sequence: TGTGCCATCAGTCCCGGAAATTACGAGCAGTACTTC.

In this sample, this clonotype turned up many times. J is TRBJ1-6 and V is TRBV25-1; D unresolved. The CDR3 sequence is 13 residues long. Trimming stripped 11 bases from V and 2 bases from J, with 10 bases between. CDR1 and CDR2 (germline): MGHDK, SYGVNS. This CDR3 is CASLGTYNSPLHF. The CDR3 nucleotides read TGTGCCTCCTTGGGGACCTATAATTCACCCCTCCACTTT.

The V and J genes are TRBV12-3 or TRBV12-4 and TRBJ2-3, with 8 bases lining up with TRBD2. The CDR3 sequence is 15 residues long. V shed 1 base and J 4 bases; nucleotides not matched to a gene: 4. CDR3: CASSLGGLGSDTQYF. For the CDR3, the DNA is TGTGCCAGCAGTTTAGGGGGACTAGGTTCAGATACGCAGTATTTT.

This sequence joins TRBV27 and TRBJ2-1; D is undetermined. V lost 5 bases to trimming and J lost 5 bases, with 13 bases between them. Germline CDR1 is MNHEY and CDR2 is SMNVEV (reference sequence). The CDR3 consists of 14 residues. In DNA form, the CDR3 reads TGTGCCAGCAGTCGACACCCCCGGGACAATGAGCAGTTCTTC. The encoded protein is CASSRHPRDNEQFF.

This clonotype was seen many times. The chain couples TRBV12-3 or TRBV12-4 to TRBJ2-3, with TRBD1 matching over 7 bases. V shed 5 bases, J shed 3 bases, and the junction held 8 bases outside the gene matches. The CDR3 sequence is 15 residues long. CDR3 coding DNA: TGTGCCAGCAGTGTCCGGGACAGTATGACAGATACGCAGTATTTT. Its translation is CASSVRDSMTDTQYF.

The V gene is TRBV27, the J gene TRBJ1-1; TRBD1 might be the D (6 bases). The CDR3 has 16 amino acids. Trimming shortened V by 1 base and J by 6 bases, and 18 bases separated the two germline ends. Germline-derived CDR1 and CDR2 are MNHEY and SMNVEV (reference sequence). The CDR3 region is CASSLWRGGIGAEAFF. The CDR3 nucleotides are TGTGCCAGCAGTTTATGGAGGGGGGGGATCGGCGCTGAAGCTTTCTTT.

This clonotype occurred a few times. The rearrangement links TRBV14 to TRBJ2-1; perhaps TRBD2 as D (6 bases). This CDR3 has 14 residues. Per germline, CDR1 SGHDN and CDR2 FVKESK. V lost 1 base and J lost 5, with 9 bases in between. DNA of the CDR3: TGTGCCAGCAGCCAAGTATCGGGGGACAATGAGCAGTTCTTC. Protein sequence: CASSQVSGDNEQFF.

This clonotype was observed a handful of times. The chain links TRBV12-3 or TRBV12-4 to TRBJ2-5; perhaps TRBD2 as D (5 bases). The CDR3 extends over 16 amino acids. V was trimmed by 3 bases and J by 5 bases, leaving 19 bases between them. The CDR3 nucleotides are TGTGCCAGCAGTTTCGGCGGGCGGGCGGAGGCGGAGACCCAGTACTTC. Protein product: CASSFGGRAEAETQYF.

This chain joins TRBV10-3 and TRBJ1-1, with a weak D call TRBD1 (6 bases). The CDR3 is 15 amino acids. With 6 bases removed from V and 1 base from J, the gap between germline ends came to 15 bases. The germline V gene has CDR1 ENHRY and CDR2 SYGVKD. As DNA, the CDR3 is TGTGCCATCAGGGACCCCGGACAGAAGAACACTGAAGCTTTCTTT. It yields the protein CAIRDPGQKNTEAFF.